This T cell receptor (beta chain) emerged from a study of blood T cell repertoires in COVID-19. Overall study: COVID-19 samples, acute and convalescent, were from the United States, Italy and Spain.

As handled by the study authors: Estimates of nucleated cell counts were drawn from the amplification of reference gene primers. Generated by immunoSEQ multiplex PCR, the TCRdb table keeps only in-frame clones and is missing some. V and J calls and clone size are as listed in that table; D and trimming were resolved from the DNA. The sample contains some 350,000 clones, around 90% of which appear only once. Between the trimmed V and J ends, which lost 2 bases and 2 bases, there was a span of 11 bases. From germline, CDR1 is SGHDT and CDR2 YYEEEE. The CDR3 spans 14 residues. The rearrangement joins TRBV5-6 to TRBJ2-7; tentative D call: TRBD2 (5 bases). The clonotype was recovered from a human donor in a cohort sampled during active COVID-19. Material for sequencing was peripheral blood. The CDR3 spells CASSFGGSAYEQYF. The CDR3 region has the DNA TGTGCCAGCAGCTTCGGAGGAAGCGCCTACGAGCAGTACTTC.